This T cell receptor (beta chain) is from a study of shared clonotypes between healthy human individuals. Study details: The composition of the donors was a couple of women and a few men aged 18 to 49.

CDR1 LGHNA and CDR2 YSLEER come from the germline V gene. The ends lost 0 bases at V and 4 bases at J; junction bases unmatched: 10. CDR3 length: 17 amino acids. As to this clone: What it binds is not known.

The study ran the assay at deep level. Using immunoSEQ multiplex PCR, the repertoire was profiled, and TCRdb retains in-frame clones only, with some absent. The repertoire holds about 2.4 million clones, with over 85% as singletons. Nashville, Tennessee was home to all donors, each a Caucasian adult. Study-level points and caveats: For sorted subsets, rarefaction showed incomplete sequencing despite large depth.

This clonotype was obtained from a man aged 18 to 30 in good health. Some clones in this sample may be carry-over from other donors' samples. V gene TRBV4-3 combines with J gene TRBJ2-5, with 8 positions matching TRBD1. The sequenced sample consisted of naive CD4+ T cells from PBMCs. Subset reported: CD45RA+ positively selected. CDR3 bases: TGCGCCAGCAGCCAAGAAGTAACAGGGGGAAGGGGAGAGACCCAGTACTTC. Its protein product is CASSQEVTGGRGETQYF.